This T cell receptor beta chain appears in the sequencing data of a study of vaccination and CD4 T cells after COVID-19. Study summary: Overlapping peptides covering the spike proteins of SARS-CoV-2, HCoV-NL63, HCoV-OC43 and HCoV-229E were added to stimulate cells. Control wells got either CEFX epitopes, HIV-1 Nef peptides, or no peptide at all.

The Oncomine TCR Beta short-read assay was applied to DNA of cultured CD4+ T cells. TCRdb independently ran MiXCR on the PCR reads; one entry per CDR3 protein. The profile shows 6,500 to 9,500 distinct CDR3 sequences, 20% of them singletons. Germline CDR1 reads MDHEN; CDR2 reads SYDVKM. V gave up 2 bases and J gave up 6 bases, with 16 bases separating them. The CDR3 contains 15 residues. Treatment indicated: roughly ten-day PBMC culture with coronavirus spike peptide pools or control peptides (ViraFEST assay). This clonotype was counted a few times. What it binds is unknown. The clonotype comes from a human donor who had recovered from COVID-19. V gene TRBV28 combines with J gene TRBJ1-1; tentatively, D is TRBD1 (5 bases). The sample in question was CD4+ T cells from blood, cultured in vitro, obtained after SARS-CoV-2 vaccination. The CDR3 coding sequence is TGTGCCAGCAGTTTAGCGGGGGGATCCTTCTCTGAAGCTTTCTTT. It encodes CASSLAGGSFSEAFF. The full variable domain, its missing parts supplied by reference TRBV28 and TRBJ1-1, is DVKVTQSSRYLVKRTGEKVFLECVQDMDHENMFWYRQDPGLGLRLIYFSYDVKMKEKGDIPEGYSVSREKKERFSLILESASTNQTSMYLCASSLAGGSFSEAFFGQGTRLTVV.